This entry lists 32 T cell receptor beta chains sequenced from one sample in a study of OX40 agonist ivuxolimab in advanced cancers. Repertoires were generated with immunoSEQ multiplex PCR, while TCRdb's copy carries only in-frame clones and drops some. The repertoire consists of under 70,000 clones, with 65% to 85% occurring once and the leading ten covering around 4.5%. Sequences were derived from CD4+ or CD8+ T cells sorted from blood, sampled in a trial of the OX40 agonist ivuxolimab. Receptors were obtained from an adult with an advanced solid tumor such as melanoma, head and neck, liver or kidney cancer.

This clone was seen just once. This chain links TRBV4-2 with TRBJ2-5; D unresolved. This CDR3 has 15 amino acids. Between the trimmed V and J ends, which lost 0 bases and 6 bases, there was a span of 14 bases. Germline CDR1 and CDR2: LGHNA and YNFKEQ. CDR3 sequence reads: CASSQDQESQQTQYF. The CDR3 DNA reads as TGTGCCAGCAGCCAAGATCAAGAAAGTCAGCAGACCCAGTACTTC.

The V and J genes are TRBV29-1 and TRBJ2-5; 15 bases are shared with TRBD2. The trim removed 8 bases at V and 5 bases at J, leaving 6 bases unmatched. The CDR3 contains 14 residues. Germline V gene data show CDR1 as SQVTM and CDR2 as ANQGSEA. The CDR3 reads CSRTSGGAGETQYF. The DNA of the CDR3 is TGCAGCCGGACTAGCGGGGGGGCCGGGGAGACCCAGTACTTC.

The rearrangement uses TRBV7-2 and TRBJ2-2; possible D gene TRBD2, 7 bases. The V and J ends lost 6 bases and 2 bases respectively, with 19 bases between them. CDR3 size: 17 residues. Germline lookup yields CDR1 SGHTA and CDR2 FQGNSA. This chain's CDR3 is CASSTAGGGYNTGELFF. In nucleotides, the CDR3 is TGTGCCAGCAGTACAGCGGGCGGGGGCTATAACACCGGGGAGCTGTTTTTT.

The rearrangement joins TRBV7-2 to TRBJ1-5, with D maybe TRBD1 (6 bases). Germline lookup yields CDR1 SGHTA and CDR2 FQGNSA. The length of the CDR3 is 14 residues. V lost 5 bases and J 3 bases, leaving 11 bases between the germline ends. CDR3 DNA sequence: TGTGCCAGCAGCCTAGACAGGATCAATCAGCCCCAGCATTTT. Its translation is CASSLDRINQPQHF. The entire variable domain, with the rest obtained from reference TRBV7-2 and TRBJ1-5, is as follows: GAGVSQSPSNKVTEKGKDVELRCDPISGHTALYWYRQSLGQGLEFLIYFQGNSAPDKSGLPSDRFSAERTGGSVSTLTIQRTQQEDSAVYLCASSLDRINQPQHFGDGTRLSIL.

V is TRBV19 and J is TRBJ1-1; D not resolved. Germline V gives CDR1 LNHDA, CDR2 SQIVND (reference sequence). V lost 3 bases and J 0 bases, leaving 11 bases between the germline ends. CDR3 length: 15 residues. The CDR3, as DNA: TGTGCCAGTAGTATCTCCAGACTTATGAACACTGAAGCTTTCTTT. Translated, it gives CASSISRLMNTEAFF.

This clone showed up just a few times. The rearrangement uses TRBV19 and TRBJ1-2; D remains unclear. Trimming stripped 3 bases from V and 3 bases from J, with 11 bases between. The CDR3 is made up of 14 amino acids. The germline V gene has CDR1 LNHDA and CDR2 SQIVND (reference sequence). CDR3 nucleotides: TGTGCCAGTAGTATGGTCGGGGTGGACTATGGCTACACCTTC. It encodes CASSMVGVDYGYTF.

The genes are TRBV6-6 and TRBJ2-5; unclear D gene. The DNA end is a closer match to TRBJ2-7, so the J assignment may be wrong. Germline V gene sequence: CDR1 MNHNY, CDR2 SVGAGI (reference sequence). The CDR3 is 14 amino acids. The CDR3 here is CASSYSPASYEQYF. The CDR3 DNA follows: TGTGCCAGCAGTTACTCTCCTGCGAGCTACGAGCAGTACTTC.

J is TRBJ1-2 and V is TRBV6-1; 9 bases are shared with TRBD1. With V trimmed by 3 bases and J by 8 bases, 19 bases remained unmatched. This CDR3 region has 18 residues. Germline lookup yields CDR1 MNHNS and CDR2 SASEGT. In nucleotides, the CDR3 is TGTGCCAGCAGTGAGAACAGGGGGCGCACCCCCCGCCAGGGAGGCTACACCTTC. Encoded protein: CASSENRGRTPRQGGYTF.

V gene TRBV10-2 combines with J gene TRBJ2-1, with 10 bases matching TRBD2. This CDR3 region has 15 residues. Trimming removed 6 bases from V and 6 bases from J; junction bases left unmatched: 8. Germline V gene sequence: CDR1 WSHSY, CDR2 SAAADI. CDR3 amino acids: CASRMSGGAVNEQFF. The CDR3 nucleotides are TGCGCCAGCAGGATGAGCGGGGGGGCCGTCAATGAGCAGTTCTTC.

CDR3 loop: CASSYGAKGGYTF. The CDR3 DNA is TGTGCCAGCAGTTATGGGGCTAAGGGTGGCTACACCTTC. The chain joins TRBV6-6 to TRBJ1-2; a weak D match, TRBD1 (5 bases). Germline V gene sequence: CDR1 MNHNY, CDR2 SVGAGI (reference sequence). The CDR3 consists of 13 residues. The V end was cut by 3 bases, the J end by 7 bases, with 12 bases between.

The chain recombines TRBV5-4 with TRBJ2-1; 9 nucleotides line up with TRBD2. CDR1 is SGHNT, CDR2 YYREEE, per germline (reference sequence). Trimming cost V 4 bases and J 0 bases; bases outside gene matches: 17. CDR3 size: 20 residues. CDR3 sequence reads: CASSLARRRGGGPSYNEQFF. For the CDR3, the DNA is TGTGCCAGCAGCCTGGCACGTCGGCGGGGGGGCGGCCCCTCCTACAATGAGCAGTTCTTC.

V gene TRBV18 combines with J gene TRBJ2-7; D gene unclear. The V end was cut by 2 bases, the J end by 0 bases, with 8 bases between. This CDR3 has 14 residues. The V gene's germline CDR1 is KGHSH and CDR2 LQKENI. In DNA form, the CDR3 reads TGTGCCAGCTCACCAGGGATGAACTCCTACGAGCAGTACTTC. Protein: CASSPGMNSYEQYF.

J is TRBJ2-1 and V is TRBV5-1, with 10 bases fitting TRBD1. The CDR3 consists of 14 residues. The V segment lost 4 bases and the J segment 8 bases; nucleotides outside the gene matches: 6. Germline V gene sequence: CDR1 SGHRS, CDR2 YFSETQ. Here the CDR3 DNA reads TGCGCCAGCAGCCCCGGGACAGGGGCGCATGAGCAGTTCTTC. Translation: CASSPGTGAHEQFF. The entire variable domain, with the rest obtained from reference TRBV5-1 and TRBJ2-1, is as follows: KAGVTQTPRYLIKTRGQQVTLSCSPISGHRSVSWYQQTPGQGLQFLFEYFSETQRNKGNFPGRFSGRQFSNSRSEMNVSTLELGDSALYLCASSPGTGAHEQFFGPGTRLTVL.

The chain has TRBV6-4 and TRBJ1-2, with 8 bases lining up with TRBD1. The CDR3 sequence is 15 residues long. Trimming removed 6 bases from V and 1 base from J; junction bases left unmatched: 7. From germline, CDR1 is MRHNA and CDR2 SNTAGT. CDR3 DNA: TGTGCCAGCAGGAGAGGACAGGGCGATAACTATGGCTACACCTTC. Its protein is CASRRGQGDNYGYTF.

J is TRBJ2-5 and V is TRBV28, with a possible D match to TRBD1 (6 bases). Germline-derived CDR1 and CDR2 are MDHEN and SYDVKM. The length of the CDR3 is 12 residues. The V end was cut by 6 bases, the J end by 6 bases, with 11 bases between. The CDR3 DNA sequence: TGTGCCAGCAGGGAAGGGGGAAAGACCCAGTACTTC. As protein: CASREGGKTQYF.

The V and J genes are TRBV5-4 and TRBJ1-1; no reliable D call. Germline CDR1 reads SGHNT; CDR2 reads YYREEE (reference sequence). Between the trimmed V and J ends, which lost 3 bases and 0 bases, there was a span of 15 bases. The CDR3 spans 16 residues. The CDR3 region has the DNA TGTGCCAGCAGCTCCGAAGGGAGGCTTATGAACACTGAAGCTTTCTTT. Translated: CASSSEGRLMNTEAFF. Full variable domain (outside the CDR3, taken from reference TRBV5-4 and TRBJ1-1): ETGVTQSPTHLIKTRGQQVTLRCSSQSGHNTVSWYQQALGQGPQFIFQYYREEENGRGNFPPRFSGLQFPNYSSELNVNALELDDSALYLCASSSEGRLMNTEAFFGQGTRLTVV.

The chain combines TRBV5-1 with TRBJ2-1; perhaps TRBD2 as D (5 bases). CDR1 SGHRS and CDR2 YFSETQ come from the germline V gene. V was clipped by 0 bases and J by 0 bases, with 13 bases between them. This CDR3 comprises 17 residues. CDR3 protein: CASSLAFHRGSYNEQFF. CDR3 bases: TGCGCCAGCAGCTTGGCTTTCCACCGGGGCTCCTACAATGAGCAGTTCTTC.

This clone was recorded a few times. The gene calls are TRBV4-2 and TRBJ1-6; 9 nucleotides agree with TRBD1. This CDR3 is built from 17 residues. CDR1 is LGHNA and CDR2 is YNFKEQ in the germline V gene. The V and J ends lost 1 base and 2 bases, in that order; junction bases with no gene match: 3. Here the CDR3 reads CASSQVTGGAYNSPLHF. As DNA, the CDR3 is TGTGCCAGCAGCCAAGTAACAGGGGGCGCCTATAATTCACCCCTCCACTTT.

This clone was seen just once. The chain uses TRBV7-2 and TRBJ2-7, with D maybe TRBD2 (5 bases). The V and J ends lost 1 base and 4 bases respectively, with 11 bases between them. Per the germline V gene, CDR1 is SGHTA and CDR2 is FQGNSA. The CDR3 is made up of 14 amino acids. CDR3 bases: TGTGCCAGCAGCTTAGAGGCCCGGGGTTACGAGCAGTACTTC. Residues: CASSLEARGYEQYF.

The J gene is TRBJ2-5, the V gene TRBV5-1, with D possibly being TRBD1 or TRBD2 (6 bases each). Germline assignment: CDR1 SGHRS and CDR2 YFSETQ. The CDR3 is 16 residues long. Trimming pared 4 bases from V and 2 bases from J, leaving 18 bases between. The CDR3: CASSTRGPGRQETQYF. The CDR3 coding sequence is TGCGCCAGCAGCACTCGGGGGCCAGGGAGACAAGAGACCCAGTACTTC.

The CDR3 protein is CASRLIEAFF. The CDR3, as DNA: TGTGCCAGCAGGTTAATTGAAGCTTTCTTT. The chain joins TRBV28 to TRBJ1-1; D is unclear. Germline V gene sequence: CDR1 MDHEN, CDR2 SYDVKM. V shed 6 bases and J shed 7 bases, with 6 bases lying between them. There are 10 residues in the CDR3. Full variable domain (outside the CDR3, taken from reference TRBV28 and TRBJ1-1): DVKVTQSSRYLVKRTGEKVFLECVQDMDHENMFWYRQDPGLGLRLIYFSYDVKMKEKGDIPEGYSVSREKKERFSLILESASTNQTSMYLCASRLIEAFFGQGTRLTVV.

This clone has a single count. The V and J genes are TRBV28 and TRBJ2-7, with TRBD1 identical over 8 bases. Losses at the gene ends were 8 bases for V and 9 bases for J; bases not matched to a gene: 9. The CDR3 is made up of 12 amino acids. Germline V lookup: CDR1 MDHEN, CDR2 SYDVKM. DNA for the CDR3: TGTGCCAGCGGGCTAGGGACAGGTGCGCAGTACTTC. Translation gives CASGLGTGAQYF.

The gene calls are TRBV2 and TRBJ1-4; D remains unclear. V lost 6 bases and J lost 3, with 11 bases in between. The CDR3 spans 14 residues. Germline V gene sequence: CDR1 SNHLY, CDR2 FYNNEI. CDR3 in DNA: TGTGCCAGCAGCGACCGTTTTTCTAATGAAAAACTGTTTTTT. Amino acid sequence: CASSDRFSNEKLFF.

The genes are TRBV19 and TRBJ1-4, with TRBD1 identical over 10 bases. Per the germline V gene, CDR1 is LNHDA and CDR2 is SQIVND (reference sequence). V was pared by 4 bases and J by 7 bases, with 6 bases of the junction left unmatched. The CDR3 is made up of 15 amino acids. The CDR3 here is CASSSGQGEGEKLFF. CDR3 sequence (DNA): TGTGCCAGTAGTAGCGGACAGGGGGAGGGTGAAAAACTGTTTTTT.

This clone was counted a single time. J is TRBJ2-1 and V is TRBV5-6; maybe TRBD2 (5 bases). Looked up from germline, CDR1 is SGHDT and CDR2 is YYEEEE. This CDR3 comprises 16 residues. Between the trimmed V and J ends, which lost 4 bases and 4 bases, there was a span of 18 bases. In nucleotides, the CDR3 is TGTGCCAGCAGCCCATTCCGGGATCAACTTTACAATGAGCAGTTCTTC. It codes for CASSPFRDQLYNEQFF.

Points on this clone: Other DNA variants within this sample encode the same CDR3. This sequence joins TRBV2 and TRBJ1-1, with D possibly TRBD1 on 5 matching bases. CDR1 and CDR2 from the germline V gene are SNHLY and FYNNEI. The CDR3 has 13 residues. Trimming stripped 6 bases from V and 2 bases from J, with 10 bases between. The CDR3 sequence: CASSVTGNTEAFF. The DNA for the CDR3 is TGTGCCAGCAGCGTCACAGGAAACACTGAAGCTTTCTTT.

V is TRBV2 and J is TRBJ1-6, with TRBD1 matching over 8 bases. CDR1 is SNHLY and CDR2 is FYNNEI in the germline V gene. V trimming: 4 bases; J trimming: 6 bases; junction bases outside the gene matches: 14. The CDR3 runs to 18 residues. CDR3 DNA sequence: TGTGCCAGCAGTGGACAGGGGAGGGGGTTTATCCTTAATTCACCCCTCCACTTT. Translation gives CASSGQGRGFILNSPLHF.

The V call is TRBV11-2, the J call TRBJ1-1; D is undetermined. Germline CDR1 reads SGHAT; CDR2 reads FQNNGV. CDR3 size: 15 residues. Trimming cost V 2 bases and J 6 bases, with 16 bases left between them. The CDR3 here is CASSLNVNAGSEAFF. In DNA form, the CDR3 reads TGTGCCAGCAGCTTAAACGTAAACGCCGGATCTGAAGCTTTCTTT.

J is TRBJ2-2 and V is TRBV5-1, with 8 bases identical to TRBD2. This CDR3 has 14 amino acids. Germline assignment: CDR1 SGHRS and CDR2 YFSETQ. V was pared by 4 bases and J by 5 bases, with 4 bases of the junction left unmatched. The CDR3 is CASSGGGGTGELFF. The CDR3 DNA follows: TGCGCCAGCAGCGGCGGCGGGGGGACCGGGGAGCTGTTTTTT.

CDR3 protein: CASSPDRGDYEQYF. DNA of the CDR3: TGTGCCAGCAGCCCCGACAGGGGCGACTACGAGCAGTACTTC. This chain connects TRBV7-8 to TRBJ2-7; the match to TRBD1 covers 8 bases. Germline lookup yields CDR1 SGHVS and CDR2 FQNEAQ. After removal of 5 bases from V and 3 bases from J, the junction contained 6 bases not matched to a gene. This CDR3 comprises 14 residues.

The rearrangement links TRBV9 to TRBJ2-7, with D perhaps matching TRBD2 (5 bases). In germline, CDR1 is SGDLS, CDR2 YYNGEE. V was shortened by 0 bases and J by 3 bases, with 13 bases between the two germline ends. This CDR3 contains 15 residues. CDR3 sequence reads: CASSVEIGRLYEQYF. The CDR3 DNA sequence: TGTGCCAGCAGCGTAGAGATTGGGAGACTCTACGAGCAGTACTTC.

The chain uses TRBV9 and TRBJ2-3; 11 bases match TRBD2. The CDR3 has 16 amino acids. V lost 0 bases and J lost 0; bases outside the gene matches: 0. Germline V lookup: CDR1 SGDLS, CDR2 YYNGEE. This CDR3 reads CASSVGTSGSTDTQYF. DNA of the CDR3: TGTGCCAGCAGCGTAGGGACTAGCGGGAGCACAGATACGCAGTATTTT.